This T cell receptor (beta chain) was recorded in a study of Graves' ophthalmopathy and Graves' hyperthyroidism. Enrolled hyperthyroidism patients had a new diagnosis, a duration under 2 months, and an age of 18 to 65. The CDR3 contains 16 residues. CDR1 SEHNR and CDR2 FQNEAQ come from the germline V gene (reference sequence). V was pared by 6 bases and J by 6 bases, with 12 bases of the junction left unmatched. Researchers took RNA transcripts and amplified TCR beta CDR3 regions from them. The workflow started with a first-round RT-PCR run with HTBI primers and then moved on to a second-round multiplex PCR. One entry per CDR3 protein results from TCRdb running MiXCR on the multiplex PCR reads. The profile shows around 1,000,000 distinct CDR3 sequences, 35% to 45% of them singletons.

The chain links TRBV7-9 to TRBJ2-5, with 11 bases lining up with TRBD2. The sequenced sample was peripheral blood or thyroid tissue (not recorded which). This receptor was obtained from an adult man with Graves' hyperthyroidism. CDR3 coding DNA: TGTGCCAGCAGGTCCAATAGACTAGCGGGAAGGAAGACCCAGTACTTC. Protein: CASRSNRLAGRKTQYF. Together with reference TRBV7-9 and TRBJ2-5, the CDR3 gives the full variable domain: DTGVSQNPRHKITKRGQNVTFRCDPISEHNRLYWYRQTLGQGPEFLTYFQNEAQLEKSRLLSDRFSAERPKGSFSTLEIQRTEQGDSAMYLCASRSNRLAGRKTQYFGPGTRLLVL.